One sample yielded the 10 T cell receptor beta chains listed below, sequenced in a study of CD8 T cells in Susac syndrome. An input of about 0.5 to 1 ug of RNA was subjected to reverse transcription using random hexamers. In TCRdb, the immunoSEQ multiplex PCR reads were re-called with MiXCR into one record per CDR3 protein. Of hundreds of thousands of distinct CDR3 sequences in the sample, about 85% were seen once. Sample: CD8+ T cells from PBMCs. The receptors were sampled from a human donor with multiple sclerosis.

V usage is TRBV25-1 and J usage is TRBJ2-5, with a weak D call TRBD1 (5 bases). The V end lost 4 bases, the J end lost 4 bases, and 13 bases lay between the germline ends. Per germline, CDR1 MGHDK and CDR2 SYGVNS. This CDR3 comprises 14 residues. The CDR3 spells CASSVRKGAETQYF. The CDR3 region has the DNA TGTGCCAGCAGTGTTCGTAAAGGGGCAGAGACCCAGTACTTC.

V gene TRBV7-3 combines with J gene TRBJ1-2, with TRBD1 as a possible D gene (5 bases). This CDR3 has 14 amino acids. From germline, CDR1 is SGHTA and CDR2 FQGTGA. The germline V and J ends were trimmed by 1 base and 6 bases, with 12 bases remaining between them. CDR3 region: CASSLRGRLNGYTF. The CDR3 DNA reads TGTGCCAGCAGCTTAAGGGGGAGACTCAATGGCTACACCTTC.

The chain joins TRBV11-2 to TRBJ2-7; D is possibly TRBD1 (5 bases). This CDR3 is built from 15 residues. Trimming took 5 bases from V and 4 from J, leaving 18 bases between them. Per germline, CDR1 SGHAT and CDR2 FQNNGV. The CDR3 coding sequence is TGTGCCAGCAGCGCCCCCCGAGGACACGAGTACGAGCAGTACTTC. Protein sequence: CASSAPRGHEYEQYF.

This clonotype was found a few times. The chain employs TRBV4-1 and TRBJ1-2; 9 bases map to TRBD1. This CDR3 comprises 15 residues. Germline V gives CDR1 MGHRA, CDR2 YSYEKL. The J segment lost 7 bases and the V segment lost 4 bases, leaving 10 bases of the junction unmatched. In DNA, the CDR3 is TGCGCCAGCAGCCCTGGGGGACAGGGACTGGGTGGCTACACCTTC. It is translated as CASSPGGQGLGGYTF.

The V call is TRBV20-1, the J call TRBJ2-7; 10 bases are a match to TRBD1. The trim removed 7 bases at V and 3 bases at J, leaving 6 bases unmatched. The V gene's germline CDR1 is DFQATT and CDR2 SNEGSKA (reference sequence). This CDR3 region has 13 residues. This chain's CDR3 is CSVPGQGIYEQYF. For the CDR3, the DNA is TGCAGTGTCCCGGGACAGGGGATCTACGAGCAGTACTTC.

V usage is TRBV29-1 and J usage is TRBJ2-1; D not certain. V was shortened by 3 bases and J by 0 bases, with 21 bases between the two germline ends. The germline CDR1 and CDR2 sequences are SQVTM and ANQGSEA. The CDR3 runs to 18 residues. The CDR3 loop is CSVDRFGWAASSYNEQFF. CDR3 bases: TGCAGCGTTGATAGATTTGGCTGGGCTGCAAGCTCCTACAATGAGCAGTTCTTC.

The V gene is TRBV3-1, the J gene TRBJ2-7, with a tentative D call TRBD1 (5 bases). V lost 0 bases and J lost 2, with 11 bases in between. In germline, CDR1 is LGHDT, CDR2 YNNKEL (reference sequence). The CDR3 runs to 15 residues. As DNA, the CDR3 is TGTGCCAGCAGCCAAGATAGGGGCAGGGCCTACGAGCAGTACTTC. Protein product: CASSQDRGRAYEQYF.

J is TRBJ2-7 and V is TRBV10-2, with a tentative D call TRBD2 (5 bases). Germline CDR1 and CDR2: WSHSY and SAAADI. Trimming took 5 bases from V and 6 from J, leaving 11 bases between them. This CDR3 region has 12 residues. The CDR3 DNA follows: TGCGCCAGCAGTCACGGAGAGGGCGAGCAGTACTTC. Translating it yields CASSHGEGEQYF.

The genes are TRBV4-1 and TRBJ2-1; no clear D. This CDR3 is built from 11 residues. V was clipped by 3 bases and J by 10 bases, with 7 bases between them. CDR1 and CDR2 (germline): MGHRA, YSYEKL. This CDR3 is CASSHAFEQFF. CDR3 DNA: TGCGCCAGCAGCCACGCGTTCGAGCAGTTCTTC.

The chain joins TRBV28 to TRBJ1-6, with D uncertain. V lost 11 bases, J lost 0 bases, and 8 bases lay in between. This CDR3 spans 13 amino acids. Per the germline V gene, CDR1 is MDHEN and CDR2 is SYDVKM. The CDR3 nucleotides are TGTGCCTGCGCCTACTCCTATAATTCACCCCTCCACTTT. Translation: CACAYSYNSPLHF.